These 21 T cell receptor beta chains came from one sample sequenced in a study of shared clonotypes between healthy human individuals. The method was immunoSEQ multiplex PCR; TCRdb's version includes in-frame clones alone and lacks a portion of them. The data contain approximately 2.3 million clones, 85% to 95% of them singletons. The specimen sequenced was naive CD4+ T cells from PBMCs. Sample subset: CD45RA+ positively selected. The receptors come from a man aged 18 to 35 in good health. Some clones in this sample may be carry-over from other donors' samples.

The chain joins TRBV2 to TRBJ2-7; D is undetermined. This CDR3 region has 15 residues. Germline CDR1 is SNHLY and CDR2 is FYNNEI. V was pared by 5 bases and J by 9 bases, with 23 bases between. The CDR3 loop reads CASSKEAAITDTQYF. The CDR3 region has the DNA TGTGCCAGCAGTAAGGAAGCCGCGATAACCGACACGCAGTACTTC.

This clone was found once. This chain joins TRBV6-5 and TRBJ2-2, with D tentatively TRBD1 (5 bases). The germline CDR1 and CDR2 sequences are MNHEY and SVGAGI. The CDR3 extends over 14 amino acids. V lost 2 bases and J 6 bases, leaving 10 bases between the germline ends. The CDR3 sequence is CASSYRGLAGELFF. The CDR3 nucleotides are TGTGCCAGCAGTTACAGGGGTTTGGCCGGGGAGCTGTTTTTT.

V gene TRBV19 combines with J gene TRBJ1-2; D possibly corresponds to TRBD1 (6 bases). Deletions cut 5 bases from V and 3 bases from J, with 16 bases between. Germline loops: CDR1 LNHDA, CDR2 SQIVND (reference sequence). The CDR3 is 15 residues long. Here the CDR3 reads CASSPGTRGYYGYTF. CDR3 nucleotide sequence: TGTGCCAGTAGTCCCGGGACAAGGGGATACTATGGCTACACCTTC.

This clone appeared a few times. Other DNA sequences in this sample translate to the same CDR3. The chain uses TRBV9 and TRBJ2-5, with a possible D match to TRBD2 (6 bases). This CDR3 region has 14 residues. Looked up from germline, CDR1 is SGDLS and CDR2 is YYNGEE. V dropped 2 bases and J dropped 2 bases, with 10 bases sitting between them. CDR3 sequence (DNA): TGTGCCAGCAGCGTTGGGGGACTGCAAGAGACCCAGTACTTC. This gives the protein CASSVGGLQETQYF.

This clone was detected only a few times. Relative to the germline gene, one junction end is altered; a read error may explain this. V is TRBV6-5 and J is TRBJ2-4; D not resolved. Germline loops: CDR1 MNHEY, CDR2 SVGAGI. The CDR3 length is 8 residues. In DNA form, the CDR3 reads TGTGCCAGCACCCCAAGGAACTTC. Amino acids: CASTPRNF.

The V and J genes are TRBV19 and TRBJ2-1; D assignment may be TRBD1 or TRBD2 (5 bases each). Germline V CDR1 and CDR2: LNHDA, SQIVND (reference sequence). With 6 bases removed from V and 5 bases from J, the gap between germline ends came to 11 bases. The CDR3 totals 13 residues. This CDR3 reads CASSFGTHNEQFF. The CDR3 DNA follows: TGTGCCAGTAGCTTCGGGACGCACAATGAGCAGTTCTTC.

This CDR3 reads CASSGVPGRARGNTIYF. Written as DNA, the CDR3 is TGTGCCAGCAGTGGGGTTCCGGGAAGGGCGAGAGGAAACACCATATATTTT. The rearrangement uses TRBV28 and TRBJ1-3; unclear D gene. The CDR3 runs to 17 residues. V lost 5 bases, J lost 4 bases, and 21 bases lay in between. The germline CDR1 and CDR2 sequences are MDHEN and SYDVKM.

The gene calls are TRBV28 and TRBJ1-2; no definite D call. V lost 5 bases to trimming and J lost 7 bases, with 11 bases between them. The germline V gene encodes CDR1 MDHEN and CDR2 SYDVKM. The CDR3 consists of 12 residues. The CDR3 sequence is CASSLNLGGYTF. The CDR3 DNA reads TGTGCCAGCAGTCTGAACCTCGGTGGCTACACCTTC.

About this clone itself: Other DNA variants within this sample encode the same CDR3. This rearrangement joins TRBV11-3 to TRBJ1-1; tentative D call: TRBD1 (5 bases). The CDR3 extends over 15 amino acids. Trimming left V 3 bases short and J 0 bases short, with 11 bases between. From germline, CDR1 is SGHNT and CDR2 YENEEA. The CDR3 DNA is TGTGCCAGCAGCTTGGGACGGAGCATGAACACTGAAGCTTTCTTT. It encodes CASSLGRSMNTEAFF.

This rearrangement joins TRBV5-8 to TRBJ2-7, with 11 bases fitting TRBD2. Germline values: CDR1 SGHTS, CDR2 YDEGEE. With 5 bases clipped from V and 4 bases from J, the junction kept 11 bases outside the gene matches. The CDR3 runs 16 residues. CDR3 in DNA: TGTGCCAGCAGGATACCGGGACTAGCGGAGACTTACGAGCAGTACTTC. Translation gives CASRIPGLAETYEQYF. The full variable domain, with the rest looked up from reference TRBV5-8 and TRBJ2-7, is EAGVTQSPTHLIKTRGQQATLRCSPISGHTSVYWYQQALGLGLQFLLWYDEGEERNRGNFPPRFSGRQFPNYSSELNVNALELEDSALYLCASRIPGLAETYEQYFGPGTRLTVT.

The chain uses TRBV7-2 and TRBJ2-1, with D unresolved. The V end lost 7 bases, the J end lost 7 bases, and 17 bases lay between the germline ends. The CDR3 consists of 14 residues. Germline V gene data show CDR1 as SGHTA and CDR2 as FQGNSA. CDR3 sequence: CASTWSDGRNEQFF. The DNA for the CDR3 is TGTGCCAGCACCTGGAGTGACGGGCGGAATGAGCAGTTCTTC. The full variable domain, rest sourced from reference TRBV7-2 and TRBJ2-1, is GAGVSQSPSNKVTEKGKDVELRCDPISGHTALYWYRQSLGQGLEFLIYFQGNSAPDKSGLPSDRFSAERTGGSVSTLTIQRTQQEDSAVYLCASTWSDGRNEQFFGPGTRLTVL.

The V gene is TRBV2, the J gene TRBJ2-1; 9 bases match TRBD2. The germline gives CDR1 SNHLY, CDR2 FYNNEI. There are 15 residues in the CDR3. After removal of 3 bases from V and 10 bases from J, the junction contained 10 bases not matched to a gene. The CDR3 DNA reads as TGTGCCAGCAGTGACGTAGCGGGAGTGGGCCCCGAGCAGTTCTTC. Encoded protein: CASSDVAGVGPEQFF. Looking up the rest from reference TRBV2 and TRBJ2-1 gives the full variable domain: EPEVTQTPSHQVTQMGQEVILRCVPISNHLYFYWYRQILGQKVEFLVSFYNNEISEKSEIFDDQFSVERPDGSNFTLKIRSTKLEDSAMYFCASSDVAGVGPEQFFGPGTRLTVL.

J is TRBJ1-4 and V is TRBV7-9; weak D call: TRBD1 (5 bases). CDR1 is SEHNR and CDR2 is FQNEAQ in the germline V gene (reference sequence). The V gene lost 4 bases and the J gene lost 5 bases, with 17 bases spanning the gap. CDR3 size: 16 residues. DNA of the CDR3: TGTGCCAGCAGCTCCCAACTGGGGGGAAAGAATGAAAAACTGTTTTTT. It specifies CASSSQLGGKNEKLFF.

This chain joins TRBV28 and TRBJ2-1; TRBD2 matches at 8 bases. V lost 1 base and J lost 0; bases outside the gene matches: 5. Looked up from germline, CDR1 is MDHEN and CDR2 is SYDVKM. The CDR3 spans 17 residues. CDR3 residues: CASSLSPGGTSYNEQFF. The CDR3 DNA follows: TGTGCCAGCAGTTTATCCCCGGGGGGGACCTCCTACAATGAGCAGTTCTTC.

With respect to this clone: The identical CDR3 is also encoded by other nucleotide sequences in the sample. The gene calls are TRBV10-3 and TRBJ2-5; D gene unclear. Germline V gene lookup returns CDR1 ENHRY and CDR2 SYGVKD. V gave up 4 bases and J gave up 4 bases, with 4 bases separating them. This CDR3 comprises 11 residues. The CDR3 DNA is TGTGCCATCAGTGTGGGAGAGACCCAGTACTTC. Translated, it gives CAISVGETQYF.

The chain has TRBV6-4 and TRBJ2-7; D remains ambiguous. This CDR3 is built from 16 residues. Germline-derived CDR1 and CDR2 are MRHNA and SNTAGT. The V and J ends lost 4 bases and 0 bases respectively, with 16 bases between them. The CDR3 region is CASSVAASRPSYEQYF. In nucleotides, the CDR3 is TGTGCCAGCAGTGTTGCGGCCAGCCGACCCTCCTACGAGCAGTACTTC.

The genes are TRBV15 and TRBJ2-4, with 8 bases that match TRBD1. Per the germline V gene, CDR1 is LNHNV and CDR2 is YYDKDF (reference sequence). The CDR3 runs to 19 residues. V gave up 5 bases and J gave up 2 bases; unmatched junction bases: 17. This CDR3 reads CATSGGPGTGQVSKNIQYF. For the CDR3, the DNA is TGTGCCACCAGCGGGGGACCCGGGACAGGCCAGGTTTCCAAAAACATTCAGTACTTC.

This chain connects TRBV6-5 to TRBJ1-4, with D uncertain. Trimming left V 2 bases short and J 0 bases short, with 7 bases between. CDR3 length: 15 amino acids. The germline gives CDR1 MNHEY, CDR2 SVGAGI. This CDR3 reads CASSYDGATNEKLFF. In DNA, the CDR3 is TGTGCCAGCAGTTACGATGGTGCAACTAATGAAAAACTGTTTTTT.

The chain recombines TRBV28 with TRBJ2-7; 9 positions match TRBD2. The CDR3 runs 15 residues. With 7 bases clipped from V and 3 bases from J, the junction kept 10 bases outside the gene matches. Germline CDR1 MDHEN, CDR2 SYDVKM. This CDR3 reads CASNTLGSGSYEQYF. The CDR3 DNA sequence: TGTGCCAGCAACACCCTTGGTAGCGGGAGCTACGAGCAGTACTTC. The entire variable domain, with the rest obtained from reference TRBV28 and TRBJ2-7, is as follows: DVKVTQSSRYLVKRTGEKVFLECVQDMDHENMFWYRQDPGLGLRLIYFSYDVKMKEKGDIPEGYSVSREKKERFSLILESASTNQTSMYLCASNTLGSGSYEQYFGPGTRLTVT.

The genes are TRBV11-2 and TRBJ2-5; 8 bases match TRBD1. This CDR3 is 16 amino acids long. The germline gives CDR1 SGHAT, CDR2 FQNNGV. V trimming: 3 bases; J trimming: 5 bases; junction bases outside the gene matches: 11. The chain's CDR3 is CASSFSPDRARETQYF. CDR3 bases: TGTGCCAGCAGCTTCTCACCGGACAGGGCCCGGGAGACCCAGTACTTC.

V and J are TRBV29-1 and TRBJ2-1; D may be TRBD2 (5 bases). CDR3 size: 10 residues. Per germline, CDR1 SQVTM and CDR2 ANQGSEA. V gave up 5 bases and J gave up 14 bases, with 13 bases separating them. The CDR3 bases are TGCAGCGTTTGGCTGGCGAGGGAGTTCTTC. Its translation: CSVWLAREFF.